A single T cell receptor beta chain is shown here with its context. No cognate antigen has been identified for it. There are no base qualities to consult, and no much larger clone falls within one base. The data stem from a study of blood T cell repertoires in COVID-19 (TCRdb year 2020). The study in broad terms: The collaborator samples originated in the United States, Italy and Spain and spanned the acute and convalescent phases of COVID-19. The prospective study material was composed of cDNA or gDNA derived from T cells, B-cell-depleted T cells, or PBMCs. Subjects who had been exposed to COVID-19, were actively infected with it, or had recovered from it provided the deeply sampled blood TCRbeta repertoires that made up the dataset. The repertoires were released in a freely available public database intended as a resource for research on the immune response to SARS-CoV-2. The samples were drawn from two sources: the first 160 participants of the ongoing ImmuneRACE study, and 1,200 or so subjects contributed by 6 global collaborators. Sample metadata almost always included a de-identified subject ID, COVID-19 status, age in years and sex. Where available, HLA class I and class II types were obtained from metadata supplied by the sample provider rather than from assay-based typing.

As encoded in the germline V gene, CDR1 is SGHRS while CDR2 is YFSETQ. Relative to germline, V is 1 base shorter and J is 3 bases shorter, with 11 bases between their ends. The CDR3 starts with the cysteine, ends with the phenylalanine, and has 15 residues. The DNA shown is the 45-base CDR3, in frame from base 1. A second Seattle source provided samples from volunteer blood donors who had recovered from COVID-19. Each collaborating institution followed its own protocols to collect whole blood in K2EDTA tubes. For TCRbeta analysis, collaborators shipped samples as frozen whole blood, isolated PBMCs, or DNA extracted from either of those sample types. Here is what the overall study found, with its caveats: How much clinical and demographic metadata was included differed by source and by participant, and the metadata was provided uncurated.

TCRbeta CDR3 regions were amplified from genomic DNA by means of the immunoSEQ Assay, a bias-controlled multiplex PCR. The paper's processing steps were these. Within the assay, amplification of reference gene primers was used to estimate how many nucleated cells each sample contained. To quantify the absolute abundance of each unique TCRbeta CDR3 rearrangement, sequence reads were collapsed and filtered. Productive Simpson clonality was computed per sample as the square root of Simpson's diversity index over productive rearrangements. TCRdb's version of the immuneACCESS table is confined to in-frame rearrangements and falls short of the full clone set. An unresolved V gene accounts for under half of the shortfall where checked; the remainder is of unknown origin. V, J and clone size were drawn from that table, and D and trimming were deduced from the DNA. The sample contains approximately 280,000 clones, around 88% of them found a single time. The top ten clonotypes cover 2% to 2.5% of the sample.

Rearrangement joined TRBV5-1 to TRBJ1-5; matching of 6 bases hints at TRBD1 as the D gene. Source material: peripheral blood. The clonotype originates from a woman aged 25 to 39 who had recovered from COVID-19. The sequenced DNA: TGCGCCAGCAGCTTGATCTCAGGGGCCAATCAGCCCCAGCATTTT. The encoded protein is CASSLISGANQPQHF.